The sequence of this T cell receptor beta chain was determined in a study of T cells after yellow fever vaccination. Turning to the study itself: Preparing low-cell-number fractions relied on SMART-Seq v4 Ultra Low Input.

This clonotype was seen a handful of times. TCRdb analysed the 5' RACE reads with MiXCR anew, one entry per CDR3 protein. The repertoire includes about 220,000 distinct CDR3 sequences, approximately 3% of them detected once, and around 3% sits in the top ten. This CDR3 spans 15 amino acids. V was clipped by 4 bases and J by 0 bases, with 13 bases between them. In germline, CDR1 is SGDLS, CDR2 YYNGEE. The V gene is TRBV9, the J gene TRBJ1-2; tentatively, D is TRBD1 (6 bases). The sequencing here drew on CD4+ T cells sorted from PBMCs, taken 10 days after the yellow fever booster vaccination. This receptor was taken from a man aged 18 to 29 who received the YFV17D yellow fever vaccine. In DNA, the CDR3 is TGTGCCAGCAGCCCATGGACAGTTGCTAACTATGGCTACACCTTC. Encoded protein: CASSPWTVANYGYTF.